The clone carrying this T cell receptor (beta chain) was seen ten or more times. Its antigen is as yet unknown. Cells sorted as Tregs were CD4+, CD25+ and CD127-/low. The CDR3 contains 12 residues. Trimming left V 7 bases short and J 4 bases short, with 10 bases between. Whole-study findings and limits: Tumor Treg TCRs overlapped most with tumor naive CD4+ cells. Larger-cohort validation covered only one TCR beta V-J rearrangement. The TCR gene usage of tumor memory CD4+ T cells clustered together with blood and lymph node memory CD4+ cells and with lymph node naive CD4+ cells.

Semi-nested PCR with Nested Universal Primer A followed constant-region reverse priming of full-length variable regions. MiXCR, run by TCRdb on the 5' RACE reads, gives a single entry per CDR3 protein. The sample gives 34,000 or so distinct CDR3 sequences, 25% to 30% of which show up once; about 2.2% is in the top ten. Sequencing was performed on tumor-infiltrating Tregs sorted from the breast tumor. The receptor was isolated from a female donor with breast cancer. The chain links TRBV12-3 or TRBV12-4 to TRBJ1-2; tentative D call: TRBD1 (5 bases). CDR3 nucleotides: TGTGCCAGCAACCAGGGCAGCTATGGCTACACCTTC. This encodes CASNQGSYGYTF.